A selection of T cell receptor beta chains follows, all from one sample in a study of radiotherapy plus CTLA-4 blockade in lung cancer. Clones were read by immunoSEQ multiplex PCR, and TCRdb kept only the in-frame ones, dropping some. The sample comprises about 90,000 clones, approximately 83% of which are singletons, and roughly 15% rests with the top ten. The sequences come from peripheral blood, collected from a patient treated with radiotherapy plus ipilimumab. The receptor set was obtained from a human donor with non-small cell lung cancer that progressed on radiotherapy plus ipilimumab. Both conserved end residues are part of each CDR3. A D gene is named only where the DNA matches it firmly. The size field is filled for only some rows; it gives once, few, many or a size class.

-	-	TRBV11-2	TRBJ1-6	CASSLEPGHHSPLHF	TGTGCCAGCAGCTTAGAGCCGGGACACCATTCACCCCTCCACTTT
-	-	TRBV7-2	TRBJ1-2	CASSLEGRYGYTF	TGTGCCAGCAGCTTAGAAGGCAGATATGGCTACACCTTC
TRBD2	-	TRBV9	TRBJ2-1	CASSVTSGRASYNEQFF	TGTGCCAGCAGCGTAACTAGCGGGAGGGCATCCTACAATGAGCAGTTCTTC
TRBD1	-	TRBV5-1	TRBJ2-3	CASSPGQGVDTQYF	TGCGCCAGCAGTCCGGGACAGGGAGTAGATACGCAGTATTTT
TRBD1	-	TRBV13	TRBJ1-4	CASSVTGKKLFF	TGTGCCAGCAGCGTGACAGGGAAAAAACTGTTTTTT
-	-	TRBV19	TRBJ2-6	CASSIWGSLSSGANVLTF	TGTGCCAGTAGTATCTGGGGGAGCTTAAGCTCTGGGGCCAACGTCCTGACTTTC
-	-	TRBV5-4	TRBJ1-3	CASSLGGGSSGNTIYF	TGTGCCAGCAGCTTGGGGGGGGGCAGCTCTGGAAACACCATATATTTT
-	-	TRBV6-1	TRBJ2-7	CASSDPGRKYEQYF	TGTGCCAGCAGTGACCCGGGACGCAAGTACGAGCAGTACTTC
-	once	TRBV7-3	TRBJ2-3	CASSLTGHPDTQYF	TGTGCCAGCAGCTTAACGGGGCATCCCGATACGCAGTATTTT
-	-	TRBV21-1	TRBJ1-4	CASNRQGTNEKLFF	TGTGCCAGCAACCGACAGGGAACTAATGAAAAACTGTTTTTT
-	-	TRBV5-6	TRBJ2-5	CASSLAGWQGRQETQYF	TGTGCCAGCAGCTTGGCCGGGTGGCAGGGCCGACAAGAGACCCAGTACTTC
-	-	TRBV7-2	TRBJ1-5	CASSLARSGGQPQHF	TGTGCCAGCAGCTTAGCGAGGAGCGGGGGTCAGCCCCAGCATTTT
-	-	TRBV7-8	TRBJ2-3	CASRRDSTDTQYF	TGTGCCAGCAGACGGGATAGCACAGATACGCAGTATTTT